This T cell receptor beta chain came from a study of T cell repertoires in cytomegalovirus infection. The germline V gene has CDR1 SEHNR and CDR2 FQNEAQ (reference sequence). The CDR3 covers 15 residues. Trimming pared 5 bases from V and 3 bases from J, leaving 17 bases between. This clonotype turned up a few times. Antigen: not known. TCRdb reprocessed the reads via MiXCR and lists one record per CDR3 protein. The repertoire holds roughly 500,000 distinct CDR3 sequences, with about 39% as singletons. J is TRBJ2-7 and V is TRBV7-9; perhaps D is TRBD1 or TRBD2 (6 bases each). Here the sequenced sample was cultured PBMCs, taken from culture after CMV antigen stimulation. This receptor was identified in a human donor in good health (CMV status not recorded). Some clones in this sample may be carry-over from other donors' samples. In DNA, the CDR3 is TGTGCCAGCAGCCCCGGGTGGGGGGCTAGCTACGAGCAGTACTTC. Translated: CASSPGWGASYEQYF.